These T cell receptor beta chains were read from a single sample in a study of cytomegalovirus exposure and HLA in healthy donors. The table came from immunoSEQ multiplex PCR; TCRdb's copy has only in-frame clones and leaves some out. The sample records about 110,000 clones, roughly 80% being singletons. Sequencing was carried out using PBMCs. All receptors come from a man aged 40-50 years in good health and CMV-seronegative. Both conserved end residues are part of each CDR3. The D gene is left open where the match is weak. Rows may omit the clone size; those that give it use once, few, many or a size class.

V: TRBV5-1
size: .
J: TRBJ1-1
D: TRBD1
CDR3: CASSLFMGQENTEAFF
DNA: TGCGCCAGCAGCTTGTTTATGGGACAGGAGAACACTGAAGCTTTCTTT

V: TRBV5-1
size: .
J: TRBJ2-5
D: TRBD2
CDR3: CASSFGRVDETQYF
DNA: TGCGCCAGCAGCTTCGGGAGGGTCGATGAGACCCAGTACTTC

V: TRBV19
size: few
J: TRBJ2-3
D: .
CDR3: CASSIAERYTQYF
DNA: TGTGCCAGTAGTATCGCGGAGCGGTATACGCAGTATTTT

V: TRBV10-2
size: .
J: TRBJ2-7
D: TRBD2
CDR3: CASKTSGGDEQYF
DNA: TGCGCCAGCAAAACTAGCGGGGGTGACGAGCAGTACTTC

V: TRBV10-2
size: .
J: TRBJ1-3
D: .
CDR3: CASSALRRERGNTIYF
DNA: TGCGCCAGCAGTGCCCTTCGAAGGGAGAGGGGAAACACCATATATTTT

V: TRBV28
size: .
J: TRBJ2-4
D: TRBD2
CDR3: CASSPPGRADIQYF
DNA: TGTGCCAGCAGTCCTCCCGGGAGGGCGGACATTCAGTACTTC

V: TRBV7-2
size: .
J: TRBJ2-3
D: TRBD1
CDR3: CASSPDRGSQYF
DNA: TGTGCCAGCAGCCCTGACAGGGGATCGCAGTATTTT

V: TRBV11-2
size: .
J: TRBJ2-2
D: TRBD1
CDR3: CASSSGQESTGELFF
DNA: TGTGCCAGCAGCTCCGGACAGGAGTCCACCGGGGAGCTGTTTTTT

V: TRBV2
size: .
J: TRBJ2-1
D: TRBD1
CDR3: CASRSDRGLINEQFF
DNA: TGTGCCAGCAGATCCGACAGGGGGCTCATTAATGAGCAGTTCTTC

V: TRBV4-1
size: .
J: TRBJ1-3
D: TRBD1
CDR3: CASSLRDRGFPISGNTIYF
DNA: TGCGCCAGCAGCCTCCGGGACAGGGGGTTCCCGATCTCTGGAAACACCATATATTTT

V: TRBV10-3
size: few
J: TRBJ2-7
D: TRBD1
CDR3: CAISLDRVGQYF
DNA: TGTGCCATCAGTTTGGACAGGGTGGGGCAGTACTTC

V: TRBV7-8
size: .
J: TRBJ2-7
D: TRBD2
CDR3: CASSLTSGGPLSYEQYF
DNA: TGTGCCAGCAGCTTGACTAGCGGGGGCCCTCTCTCCTACGAGCAGTACTTC

V: TRBV2
size: .
J: TRBJ2-2
D: .
CDR3: CASSGDRPGELFF
DNA: TGTGCCAGCAGTGGAGACAGACCCGGGGAGCTGTTTTTT

V: TRBV4-1
size: .
J: TRBJ2-7
D: .
CDR3: CASSQGEQGYEQYF
DNA: TGCGCCAGCAGCCAAGGAGAACAGGGCTACGAGCAGTACTTC

V: TRBV7-6
size: .
J: TRBJ2-3
D: .
CDR3: CASSLLTGGTDTQYF
DNA: TGTGCCAGCAGCTTACTCACGGGGGGCACAGATACGCAGTATTTT

V: TRBV7-9
size: few
J: TRBJ2-3
D: TRBD1
CDR3: CASSSGQTDTQYF
DNA: TGTGCCAGCAGCTCGGGACAGACAGATACGCAGTATTTT

V: TRBV7-9
size: .
J: TRBJ2-1
D: TRBD1
CDR3: CASSPTGGSYYSEQFF
DNA: TGTGCCAGCAGTCCTACAGGGGGCTCTTATTATAGTGAGCAGTTCTTC

V: TRBV2
size: .
J: TRBJ2-7
D: TRBD1
CDR3: CATTGGLNEQYF
DNA: TGTGCCACTACAGGGGGGCTAAACGAGCAGTACTTC

V: TRBV9
size: .
J: TRBJ1-2
D: .
CDR3: CASSVVQGHGYTF
DNA: TGTGCCAGCAGCGTAGTCCAGGGCCATGGCTACACCTTC

V: TRBV29-1
size: .
J: TRBJ2-3
D: .
CDR3: CSVESLGDTDTQYF
DNA: TGCAGCGTTGAATCCTTAGGGGACACAGATACGCAGTATTTT

V: TRBV6-5
size: .
J: TRBJ2-7
D: TRBD1
CDR3: CASSPAGTGSHEQYF
DNA: TGTGCCAGCAGCCCTGCCGGGACAGGGTCCCACGAGCAGTACTTC

V: TRBV19
size: once
J: TRBJ2-7
D: .
CDR3: CASSTSRTWSSYEQYF
DNA: TGTGCCAGTAGTACCTCACGGACATGGAGCTCCTACGAGCAGTACTTC

V: TRBV6-1
size: few
J: TRBJ2-5
D: .
CDR3: CASSEVALPQETQYF
DNA: TGTGCCAGCAGTGAAGTGGCCCTGCCCCAAGAGACCCAGTACTTC

V: TRBV5-4
size: .
J: TRBJ2-3
D: .
CDR3: CASSLYRGLISTDTQYF
DNA: TGTGCCAGCAGCTTGTATCGGGGACTTATTAGCACAGATACGCAGTATTTT

V: TRBV18
size: .
J: TRBJ2-1
D: .
CDR3: CASSPPSRDWEQFF
DNA: TGTGCCAGCTCACCACCCAGCAGGGATTGGGAGCAGTTCTTC

V: TRBV6-6
size: .
J: TRBJ1-2
D: .
CDR3: CASSYSNAESGYGYTF
DNA: TGTGCCAGCAGTTACTCGAATGCAGAAAGCGGCTATGGCTACACCTTC

V: TRBV19
size: .
J: TRBJ1-4
D: .
CDR3: CASTTGPANEKLFF
DNA: TGTGCCAGTACCACGGGTCCGGCTAATGAAAAACTGTTTTTT

V: TRBV4-2
size: .
J: TRBJ1-1
D: .
CDR3: CASSQASGFGTEAFF
DNA: TGTGCCAGCAGCCAAGCAAGCGGTTTTGGGACTGAAGCTTTCTTT

V: TRBV5-1
size: few
J: TRBJ2-2
D: .
CDR3: CASSFRVPGELFF
DNA: TGCGCCAGCAGCTTCCGGGTCCCCGGGGAGCTGTTTTTT

V: TRBV6-1
size: .
J: TRBJ1-2
D: TRBD1
CDR3: CASTLAGTGGGGYTF
DNA: TGTGCCAGCACGCTCGCGGGGACAGGGGGCGGTGGCTACACCTTC

V: TRBV12-5
size: .
J: TRBJ1-1
D: TRBD1
CDR3: CASGGQGVFTEAFF
DNA: TGTGCTAGTGGTGGACAGGGGGTATTTACTGAAGCTTTCTTT

V: TRBV9
size: few
J: TRBJ2-3
D: .
CDR3: CASSVESLANTQYF
DNA: TGTGCCAGCAGCGTAGAGTCCCTAGCGAATACGCAGTATTTT

V: TRBV7-9
size: .
J: TRBJ2-7
D: TRBD2
CDR3: CASSPGAGIGTEQYF
DNA: TGTGCCAGCAGTCCCGGAGCGGGAATAGGGACCGAGCAGTACTTC

V: TRBV7-9
size: few
J: TRBJ2-2
D: .
CDR3: CASSLRQDYTGELFF
DNA: TGTGCCAGCAGCTTAAGGCAGGATTACACCGGGGAGCTGTTTTTT

V: TRBV6-4
size: .
J: TRBJ2-6
D: .
CDR3: CASSDQGGAGANVLTF
DNA: TGTGCCAGCAGTGACCAGGGGGGCGCTGGGGCCAACGTCCTGACTTTC